This T cell receptor (beta chain) comes out of a study of regulatory T cells in long-lasting Graves disease (dated by TCRdb to about 2021). For the wider study: To count as having persistent Graves' disease, a patient had to have received antithyroid drug treatment for over 5 years with TSH receptor autoantibodies remaining persistently positive. This study used TCR sequencing and RNA sequencing of peripheral blood to compare persistent Graves' disease patients against newly diagnosed Graves' disease patients. The study took place in China and was registered as a clinical trial. A total of about 35 samples underwent TCR sequencing: approximately 13 from persistent and about 20 from newly diagnosed Graves' disease patients. On average, persistent Graves' disease patients in the clinical cohort had been on antithyroid drugs for eight to twelve years. What the authors observed across the whole study: As a limitation, the authors acknowledged that the small sample size may reduce accuracy. The study examined only peripheral blood because the primary lesion, thyroid tissue, could not be accessed. Compared with newly diagnosed patients, persistent Graves' disease patients had lower TCR Shannon entropy and fewer highly expanded clones, which suggests clonal expansion. Persistent patients shared more public clonotypes among themselves (approximately 2,500) than newly diagnosed patients did (nearly 1,000). Persistent disease showed preferential use of TRBV28, TRBJ1-2 and TRBJ2-5, whereas newly diagnosed disease favored TRBV20-1 and TRBJ2-1. Sequencing and analysis were restricted to the TCR beta chain.

Sample time point, as interpreted from the label and publication: persistent/refractory GD, antithyroid drugs over 5 years with positive TRAb. For both TCR sequencing and RNA sequencing, RNA was extracted from PBMCs in TRIzol. The diagnosis of Graves' disease was made according to American Thyroid Association guidelines. Recruitment of patients was carried out at an endocrinology department in Xi'an, China. Each patient gave approximately 9 milliliters of peripheral blood, collected in an EDTA anticoagulant tube. Ficoll Paque Plus density gradient separation was used to isolate PBMCs, and no further T cell sorting was done. An Agilent 2100 Bioanalyzer and agarose gel were used to check RNA quality, while a NanoDrop 2000 measured RNA concentration. Including cysteine and phenylalanine, the CDR3 has 13 amino acids. The retained sequence is limited to the CDR3, 39 bases, with the frame set at the first base. The germline V gene sets CDR1 to SGHRS and CDR2 to YFSETQ.

This clonotype was seen ten or more times. The target of this receptor is not known. A read error may account for a junction end that differs from germline. Libraries came from multiplex PCR. The data were produced on an Illumina HiSeq 4000. iRepertoire HTBI primers and Arm-PCR amplification of CDR3 regions were used to construct TCR beta libraries. PCR products were gel purified before sequencing. Under the source paper's analysis protocol: Gene usage analysis of CDR3 amino acid clonotypes relied on the approximately 62 TRBV and around 14 TRBJ segments identified across samples. COPE and FqMerger were used to merge filtered high-quality paired reads into contigs. BLAST was used to align contigs to IMGT TRBV, TRBD and TRBJ reference genes, with CDR3 defined following IMGT. Any clonotype with a frequency above 0.1% was counted as a highly expanded clone. Shannon entropy served as the measure of repertoire diversity, while the Gini coefficient captured V-J evenness. A clonotype was considered public if more than one individual shared it. Starting from the raw public reads, TCRdb applied fastp trimming at Q25, assembled clones with MiXCR and retained in-frame beta chains. Identical CDR3 proteins give one entry, which carries the most common genes and DNA. The V and J calls shown here were made by TCRdb, not taken from the authors' results. The sample yields 700,000 or so distinct CDR3 sequences; 30% were counted once. The ten largest clones take up under 50% of the sample.

The V and J genes are TRBV5-1 and TRBJ1-2, and 7 junctional nucleotides match TRBD1. Sequenced here: peripheral blood mononuclear cells (PBMCs), sampled when the disease was refractory, from a patient treated with antithyroid drugs. The TCR sequence derives from a female donor with Graves disease. Here the CDR3 is given as CASSWDRNYGYTF. The DNA sequence follows: TGTGCCAGCAGCTGGGACAGAAACTATGGCTACACCTTC.